The 21 T cell receptor beta chains below come from one sample, sequenced in a study of blood T cells in healthy people across ages. Through a sample-barcoded 5' primer and a J-beta primer mix, a second PCR was run for about 6 to 11 cycles. TCRdb re-derived calls from the 5' RACE reads in MiXCR, one entry per CDR3 protein. The table has 1,100,000 or so distinct CDR3 sequences, around 43% seen once. Sequenced sample: blood. The source is an older woman in good health.

In DNA, the CDR3 is TGTGCCAGCAGCCCAGACCTCTGGACTTTTGGGGAGACCCAGTACTTC. Translation: CASSPDLWTFGETQYF. The rearrangement joins TRBV7-2 to TRBJ2-5; weak D call: TRBD2 (5 bases). Trimming cost V 5 bases and J 5 bases, with 21 bases left between them. CDR3 length equals 16 residues. In germline, CDR1 is SGHTA, CDR2 FQGNSA.

This clonotype has only a few counts. V is TRBV7-2 and J is TRBJ2-1; 8 bases are a match to TRBD2. CDR1 and CDR2 from the germline V gene are SGHTA and FQGNSA. J gave up 4 bases and V 1 base, and 15 bases lay outside the gene matches. The CDR3 is 19 amino acids. The CDR3 sequence: CASSLEIVGSGSSYNEQFF. The CDR3 DNA sequence: TGTGCCAGCAGCTTAGAGATAGTGGGGAGCGGGAGTTCTTACAATGAGCAGTTCTTC.

This clonotype has a single count. The gene calls are TRBV15 and TRBJ2-1; TRBD2 might be the D (6 bases). Per the germline V gene, CDR1 is LNHNV and CDR2 is YYDKDF (reference sequence). V shed 9 bases and J shed 7 bases, with 19 bases lying between them. The CDR3 loop spans 14 amino acids. CDR3 amino acids: CATAGDREMNEQFF. DNA of the CDR3: TGTGCCACAGCGGGTGATCGGGAGATGAATGAGCAGTTCTTC. The full variable domain, its missing parts supplied by reference TRBV15 and TRBJ2-1, is DAMVIQNPRYQVTQFGKPVTLSCSQTLNHNVMYWYQQKSSQAPKLLFHYYDKDFNNEADTPDNFQSRRPNTSFCFLDIRSPGLGDTAMYLCATAGDREMNEQFFGPGTRLTVL.

The chain employs TRBV27 and TRBJ1-4; 7 nucleotides match TRBD1. The CDR3 loop spans 14 amino acids. Germline CDR1 reads MNHEY; CDR2 reads SMNVEV (reference sequence). J lost 4 bases, V lost 6 bases, and 5 bases had no gene match. The CDR3 sequence: CASRRSGGNEKLFF. DNA for the CDR3: TGTGCCAGCAGACGCTCAGGGGGTAATGAAAAACTGTTTTTT.

This rearrangement joins TRBV29-1 to TRBJ2-7; D is uncertain. The V gene lost 1 base and the J gene lost 1 base, with 5 bases spanning the gap. This CDR3 is 12 amino acids long. CDR1 is SQVTM, CDR2 ANQGSEA, per germline. This CDR3 is CSVEAGSYEQYF. The CDR3 region has the DNA TGCAGCGTTGAAGCCGGTTCCTACGAGCAGTACTTC.

This clonotype was seen only a few times. The rearrangement links TRBV7-3 to TRBJ2-7, with 7 bases that match TRBD1. The germline V gene has CDR1 SGHTA and CDR2 FQGTGA. V trimming: 5 bases; J trimming: 7 bases; junction bases outside the gene matches: 14. The CDR3 is 15 residues long. CDR3 region: CASSQTGNVYNEQYF. CDR3 DNA sequence: TGTGCCAGCAGCCAGACAGGGAACGTCTACAATGAGCAGTACTTC.

The V gene is TRBV5-5, the J gene TRBJ1-1; the D is unclear. The V and J ends lost 3 bases and 0 bases respectively, with 18 bases between them. The CDR3 length is 17 residues. The germline gives CDR1 SGHKS, CDR2 YYEKEE (reference sequence). CDR3 DNA sequence: TGTGCCAGCAGCTCGGACGGTGGGGAGGTCCTGAACACTGAAGCTTTCTTT. Translating gives CASSSDGGEVLNTEAFF.

The chain employs TRBV5-1 and TRBJ2-5; 9 bases line up with TRBD2. The CDR3 consists of 17 residues. Germline V lookup: CDR1 SGHRS, CDR2 YFSETQ. Trimming cost V 1 base and J 5 bases; bases outside gene matches: 12. Here the CDR3 reads CASSLFSTSGGQETQYF. The CDR3 coding sequence is TGCGCCAGCAGCTTGTTCTCGACTAGCGGAGGCCAGGAGACCCAGTACTTC.

V usage is TRBV12-3 or TRBV12-4 and J usage is TRBJ2-2; unclear D gene. The CDR3 is 13 residues long. V lost 5 bases and J lost 8, with 12 bases in between. CDR3: CASSLGSGGELFF. The CDR3 DNA reads TGTGCCAGCAGTCTAGGTTCCGGGGGGGAGCTGTTTTTT.

Turning to this clonotype: The junction and the germline gene differ at one end; a read error may be behind it. V is TRBV6-1 and J is TRBJ2-7; either TRBD1 or TRBD2 may supply D (5 bases each). CDR3 length: 15 residues. Germline CDR1 is MNHNS and CDR2 is SASEGT. The CDR3 DNA is TGTGCCAGCGGTGAATATGTAGGGACCTCCTACGAGCAGTACTTC. It yields the protein CASGEYVGTSYEQYF.

Details on this clonotype: One junction end disagrees with the germline gene, perhaps due to a read error. J is TRBJ2-5 and V is TRBV15; 13 nucleotides agree with TRBD2. CDR3 length: 15 residues. CDR1 LNHNV and CDR2 YYDKDF come from the germline V gene (reference sequence). The CDR3 is CVTSRTSGSLETQYF. The CDR3 DNA reads as TGTGTCACCAGCAGGACTAGCGGGAGTTTAGAGACCCAGTACTTC.

The chain carries TRBV27 and TRBJ2-5, with TRBD1 identical over 10 bases. Germline V gives CDR1 MNHEY, CDR2 SMNVEV (reference sequence). V lost 7 bases to trimming and J lost 4 bases; unmatched junction nucleotides: 9. This CDR3 has 15 amino acids. The CDR3: CASTDRGLSLETQYF. Written as DNA, the CDR3 is TGTGCCAGCACCGACAGGGGGCTTTCTTTAGAGACCCAGTACTTC.

This clonotype was observed once. The gene calls are TRBV20-1 and TRBJ2-7; 8 bases map to TRBD2. The CDR3 is 15 amino acids. Germline CDR1 DFQATT, CDR2 SNEGSKA (reference sequence). V gave up 0 bases and J gave up 6 bases; unmatched junction bases: 10. The CDR3 here is CSARDFSGASGEQYF. CDR3 DNA sequence: TGCAGTGCTAGAGATTTTAGCGGGGCTTCCGGCGAGCAGTACTTC.

This clonotype has only a few counts. This rearrangement joins TRBV20-1 to TRBJ2-7, with 7 bases aligning to TRBD2. The CDR3 covers 13 residues. Germline V CDR1 and CDR2: DFQATT, SNEGSKA (reference sequence). V lost 5 bases, J lost 5 bases, and 9 bases stayed unmatched. As DNA, the CDR3 is TGCAGTGCTGGCCGGACTAGATCCCACGAGCAGTACTTC. Its translation is CSAGRTRSHEQYF.

This rearrangement joins TRBV5-1 to TRBJ2-3, with D unresolved. This CDR3 region has 15 residues. CDR1 and CDR2 (germline): SGHRS, YFSETQ. V was shortened by 4 bases and J by 2 bases, with 14 bases between the two germline ends. Here the CDR3 DNA reads TGCGCCAGCAGCCCTACTAAGCCACCCACAGATACGCAGTATTTT. The encoded protein is CASSPTKPPTDTQYF.

Only a few counts were recorded for this clonotype. This rearrangement joins TRBV5-1 to TRBJ2-7; TRBD1 agrees at 8 bases. The CDR3 totals 15 residues. Germline V gene sequence: CDR1 SGHRS, CDR2 YFSETQ. Germline trimming cut 4 bases from V and 3 bases from J; bases unmatched to any gene: 9. The CDR3 DNA sequence: TGCGCCAGCAGCCGCGAGACAGGGGCGGGCTACGAGCAGTACTTC. It yields the protein CASSRETGAGYEQYF.

CDR3 in DNA: TGTGCCAGCAGCTTTTTTTACGGTTCCTCCCCCTTGGAGACCCAGTACTTC. It yields the protein CASSFFYGSSPLETQYF. The chain links TRBV11-2 to TRBJ2-7; D ambiguous. Gene TRBJ2-5 matches the end of the DNA better, so the J call may be wrong. The CDR3 sequence is 17 residues long. Germline V gene lookup returns CDR1 SGHAT and CDR2 FQNNGV.

This chain joins TRBV20-1 and TRBJ2-6; perhaps TRBD1 as D (5 bases). Looked up from germline, CDR1 is DFQATT and CDR2 is SNEGSKA (reference sequence). The CDR3 is 17 amino acids. V lost 3 bases and J lost 4, with 19 bases in between. The CDR3 sequence: CSARLQGSIEGANVLTF. CDR3 nucleotide sequence: TGCAGTGCTAGGCTGCAGGGTTCGATAGAAGGGGCCAACGTCCTGACTTTC.

The gene calls are TRBV25-1 and TRBJ2-3; 10 bases match TRBD2. Germline CDR1 and CDR2: MGHDK and SYGVNS. The CDR3 is 15 amino acids. The V segment lost 8 bases and the J segment 3 bases; nucleotides outside the gene matches: 8. In DNA, the CDR3 is TGTGCCAGCCAATACAGCGGGAGGGCTACAGATACGCAGTATTTT. Encoded protein: CASQYSGRATDTQYF. The full variable domain, its missing parts supplied by reference TRBV25-1 and TRBJ2-3, is EADIYQTPRYLVIGTGKKITLECSQTMGHDKMYWYQQDPGMELHLIHYSYGVNSTEKGDLSSESTVSRIRTEHFPLTLESARPSHTSQYLCASQYSGRATDTQYFGPGTRLTVL.

The rearrangement joins TRBV4-1 to TRBJ2-7; maybe TRBD1 (5 bases). The V gene's germline CDR1 is MGHRA and CDR2 YSYEKL. Trimming removed 2 bases at V and 0 bases at J, with 14 bases between. This CDR3 is built from 16 residues. In DNA, the CDR3 is TGCGCCAGCAGCCAACCAGACCCAAGGGGCTCCTACGAGCAGTACTTC. Amino acid sequence: CASSQPDPRGSYEQYF.

The CDR3 loop is CSVSPVSGANVLTF. Written as DNA, the CDR3 is TGCAGCGTATCACCCGTTTCTGGGGCCAACGTCCTGACTTTC. The chain links TRBV29-1 to TRBJ2-6; D is uncertain. Germline CDR1 and CDR2: SQVTM and ANQGSEA. The CDR3 runs to 14 residues. V was shortened by 6 bases and J by 1 base, with 10 bases between the two germline ends.